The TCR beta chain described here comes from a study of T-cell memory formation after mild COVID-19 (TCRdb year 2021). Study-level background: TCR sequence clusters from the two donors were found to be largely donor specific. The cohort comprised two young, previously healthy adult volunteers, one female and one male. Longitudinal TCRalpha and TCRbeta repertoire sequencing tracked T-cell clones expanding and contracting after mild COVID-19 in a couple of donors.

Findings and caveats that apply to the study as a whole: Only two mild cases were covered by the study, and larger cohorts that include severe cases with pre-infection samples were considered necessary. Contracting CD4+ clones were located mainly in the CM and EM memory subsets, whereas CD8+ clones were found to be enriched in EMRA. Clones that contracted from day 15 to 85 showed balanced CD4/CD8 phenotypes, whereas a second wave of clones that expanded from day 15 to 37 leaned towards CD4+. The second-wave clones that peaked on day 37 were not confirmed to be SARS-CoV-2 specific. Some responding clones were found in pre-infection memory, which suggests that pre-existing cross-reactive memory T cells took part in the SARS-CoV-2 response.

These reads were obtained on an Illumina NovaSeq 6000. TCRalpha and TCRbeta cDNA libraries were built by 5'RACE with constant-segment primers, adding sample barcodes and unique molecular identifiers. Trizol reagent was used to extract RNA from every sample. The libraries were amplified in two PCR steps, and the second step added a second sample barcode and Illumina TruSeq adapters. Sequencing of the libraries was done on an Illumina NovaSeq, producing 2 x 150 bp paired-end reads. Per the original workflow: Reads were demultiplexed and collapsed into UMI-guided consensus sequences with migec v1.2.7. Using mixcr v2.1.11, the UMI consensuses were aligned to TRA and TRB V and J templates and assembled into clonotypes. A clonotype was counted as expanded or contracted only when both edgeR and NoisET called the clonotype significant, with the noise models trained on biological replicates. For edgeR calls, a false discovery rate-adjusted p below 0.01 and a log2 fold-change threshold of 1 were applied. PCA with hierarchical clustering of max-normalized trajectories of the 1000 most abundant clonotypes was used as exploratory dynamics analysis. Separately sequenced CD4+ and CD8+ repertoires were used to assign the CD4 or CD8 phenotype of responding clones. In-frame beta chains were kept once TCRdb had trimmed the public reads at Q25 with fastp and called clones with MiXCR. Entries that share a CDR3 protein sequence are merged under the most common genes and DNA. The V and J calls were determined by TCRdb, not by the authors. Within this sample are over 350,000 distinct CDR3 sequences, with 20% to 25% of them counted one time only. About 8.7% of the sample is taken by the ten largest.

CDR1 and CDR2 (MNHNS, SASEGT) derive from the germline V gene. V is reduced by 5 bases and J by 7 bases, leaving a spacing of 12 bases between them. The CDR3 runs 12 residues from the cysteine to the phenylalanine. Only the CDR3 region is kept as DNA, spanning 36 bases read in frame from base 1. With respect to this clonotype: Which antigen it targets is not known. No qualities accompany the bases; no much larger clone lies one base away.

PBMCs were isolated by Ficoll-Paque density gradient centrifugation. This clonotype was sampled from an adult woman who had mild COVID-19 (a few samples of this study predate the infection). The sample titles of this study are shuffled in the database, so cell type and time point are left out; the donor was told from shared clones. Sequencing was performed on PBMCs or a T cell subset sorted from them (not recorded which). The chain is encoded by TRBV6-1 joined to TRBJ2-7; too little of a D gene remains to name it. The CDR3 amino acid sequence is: CASSLVGEEQYF. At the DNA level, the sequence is TGTGCCAGCAGTCTTGTTGGGGAAGAGCAGTACTTC.